This T cell receptor (beta chain) was recovered during a study of OX40 agonist ivuxolimab in advanced cancers. CDR1 is WNHNN and CDR2 is SYGVQD in the germline V gene (reference sequence). There are 13 residues in the CDR3. Trimming took 5 bases from V and 5 from J; bases not matched to a gene: 6. Produced via immunoSEQ multiplex PCR; TCRdb's table is partial and in-frame only. The profile shows around 100,000 clones, under 95% of them singletons. The V gene is TRBV10-1, the J gene TRBJ2-7; 7 bases line up with TRBD1. This receptor was taken from an adult with an advanced solid tumor such as melanoma, head and neck, liver or kidney cancer. The sample was CD4+ or CD8+ T cells sorted from blood, taken in a trial of the OX40 agonist ivuxolimab. Here the CDR3 reads CASSRQGINEQYF. The CDR3 bases are TGCGCCAGCAGTAGACAGGGAATCAACGAGCAGTACTTC.